A selection of T cell receptor beta chains follows, all from one sample in a study of somatic mutations in cytotoxic T cells in rheumatoid arthritis. Only in-frame clones appear in the TCRdb table, and some are missing; sequencing was by immunoSEQ multiplex PCR. The table has some 17,000 clones, roughly 79% seen once. The sequenced sample consisted of CD8+ T cells sorted from blood. These receptor sequences come from an adult with rheumatoid arthritis. Both conserved end residues are part of each CDR3. The order of the fields is V gene, clone size, D gene, J gene, CDR3 protein, CDR3 DNA. D genes are given only for firm matches. Some rows have no size entry. The others give once, few or many, or a class for an expanded clone.

TRBV6-5	NA	NA	TRBJ2-7	CASSSKGGRYEQYF	TGTGCCAGCAGTTCCAAAGGGGGAAGGTACGAGCAGTACTTC
TRBV4-1	NA	NA	TRBJ1-4	CASSHIPGTTNEKLFF	TGCGCCAGCAGCCACATCCCCGGGACAACAAATGAAAAACTGTTTTTT
TRBV2	NA	TRBD1	TRBJ2-7	CASREPRQGVGSYEQYF	TGTGCCAGCAGAGAGCCTAGACAGGGGGTGGGGTCCTACGAGCAGTACTTC
TRBV27	NA	TRBD1	TRBJ1-5	CASAGTGLQNQPQHF	TGTGCCAGCGCCGGGACAGGGTTGCAAAATCAGCCCCAGCATTTT
TRBV7-8	once	NA	TRBJ2-7	CASKLRRIGDYEQYF	TGTGCCAGCAAACTCCGAAGAATTGGGGACTACGAGCAGTACTTC
TRBV6-5	NA	NA	TRBJ1-2	CATSITSDYGYTF	TGTGCCACCAGCATCACATCCGACTATGGCTACACCTTC
TRBV6-6	NA	NA	TRBJ2-2	CASSPVGLSTGELFF	TGTGCCAGCAGTCCAGTAGGTCTATCCACCGGGGAGCTGTTTTTT
TRBV30	NA	TRBD2	TRBJ2-1	CAWGFGGVREQFF	TGTGCCTGGGGGTTCGGGGGGGTTCGGGAGCAGTTCTTC
TRBV5-1	NA	NA	TRBJ1-4	CASSLESGGKNEKLFF	TGCGCCAGCAGCTTGGAGTCGGGGGGAAAGAATGAAAAACTGTTTTTT
TRBV6-1	NA	NA	TRBJ2-7	CASSEVGGKEQYF	TGTGCCAGCAGTGAAGTTGGAGGTAAAGAGCAGTACTTC
TRBV6-6	NA	NA	TRBJ1-1	CASSYMQESEAFF	TGTGCCAGCAGTTACATGCAGGAGAGTGAAGCTTTCTTT
TRBV7-9	NA	TRBD2	TRBJ2-1	CASSPREAGGLYNEQFF	TGTGCCAGCAGCCCCCGGGAAGCGGGAGGCCTCTACAATGAGCAGTTCTTC
TRBV6-1	few	TRBD1	TRBJ2-2	CASRGQPDSGELFF	TGTGCCAGCAGGGGACAGCCAGACTCCGGGGAGCTGTTTTTT
TRBV18	few	NA	TRBJ1-2	CASSLDLNGYTF	TGTGCCAGCTCGCTGGACCTGAATGGCTACACCTTC
TRBV11-2	NA	NA	TRBJ2-3	CASISKRQTSTDTQYF	TGTGCCAGCATCTCTAAGAGGCAGACTAGCACAGATACGCAGTATTTT
TRBV30	once	NA	TRBJ2-1	CAWSVSPLGVEQFF	TGTGCCTGGAGTGTAAGTCCCTTGGGGGTTGAGCAGTTCTTC
TRBV6-6	once	TRBD1	TRBJ1-3	CASTPDRASGNTIYF	TGTGCCAGCACCCCGGACAGGGCCTCTGGAAACACCATATATTTT
TRBV6-1	NA	NA	TRBJ2-7	CASGAGAAYEQYF	TGTGCCAGCGGGGCGGGGGCCGCCTACGAGCAGTACTTC
TRBV4-1	NA	NA	TRBJ2-7	CASSQEQSLYEQYF	TGCGCCAGCAGCCAAGAACAGAGTCTCTACGAGCAGTACTTC
TRBV5-1	NA	NA	TRBJ2-7	CASSSDSHPGYEQYF	TGCGCCAGCAGCTCGGACAGCCACCCCGGCTACGAGCAGTACTTC
TRBV6-5	once	NA	TRBJ1-1	CASSWVETNTEAFF	TGTGCCAGCAGTTGGGTGGAGACGAACACTGAAGCTTTCTTT
TRBV5-6	NA	NA	TRBJ2-7	CASSSDTRYEQYF	TGTGCCAGCAGCTCGGACACTCGCTACGAGCAGTACTTC
TRBV11-3	NA	NA	TRBJ2-2	CASTRIGASATGELFF	TGTGCCAGCACTCGTATAGGGGCTAGCGCTACCGGGGAGCTGTTTTTT
TRBV11-2	NA	NA	TRBJ1-1	CASSLDRFNTEAFF	TGTGCCAGCAGCTTAGACAGGTTCAACACTGAAGCTTTCTTT
TRBV7-9	NA	NA	TRBJ2-7	CASSLDRTYEQYF	TGTGCCAGCAGCTTAGACCGAACCTACGAGCAGTACTTC
TRBV19	once	NA	TRBJ2-7	CASSIGGRGLAEQYF	TGTGCCAGTAGTATAGGCGGTCGGGGCCTCGCCGAGCAGTACTTC
TRBV27	NA	TRBD1	TRBJ2-1	CATYTGTGSYNEQFF	TGTGCCACCTACACCGGGACAGGGTCCTACAATGAGCAGTTCTTC
TRBV14	NA	NA	TRBJ1-1	CASSQAGAEAFF	TGTGCCAGCAGCCAAGCTGGAGCTGAAGCTTTCTTT
TRBV28	NA	TRBD1	TRBJ2-1	CASMVRQGYGHNEQFF	TGTGCCAGCATGGTCAGACAGGGATATGGGCACAATGAGCAGTTCTTC